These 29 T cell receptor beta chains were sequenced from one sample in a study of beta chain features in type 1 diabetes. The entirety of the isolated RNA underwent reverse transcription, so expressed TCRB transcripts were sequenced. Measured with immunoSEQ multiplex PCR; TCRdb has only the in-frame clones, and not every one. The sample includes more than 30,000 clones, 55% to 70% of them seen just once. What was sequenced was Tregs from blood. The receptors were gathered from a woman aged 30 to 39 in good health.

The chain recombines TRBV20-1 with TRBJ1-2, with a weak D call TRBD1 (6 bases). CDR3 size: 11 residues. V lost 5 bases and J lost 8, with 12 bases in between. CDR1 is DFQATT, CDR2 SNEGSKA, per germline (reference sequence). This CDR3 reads CSALLTGGYTF. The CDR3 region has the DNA TGCAGTGCTCTACTTACAGGGGGCTACACCTTC.

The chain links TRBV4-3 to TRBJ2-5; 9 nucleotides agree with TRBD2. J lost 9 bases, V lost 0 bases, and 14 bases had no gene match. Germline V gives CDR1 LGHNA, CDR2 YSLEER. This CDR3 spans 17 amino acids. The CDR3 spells CASSQDIGLAGASAQYF. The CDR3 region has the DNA TGCGCCAGCAGCCAAGACATAGGGTTAGCGGGAGCGAGTGCCCAGTACTTC.

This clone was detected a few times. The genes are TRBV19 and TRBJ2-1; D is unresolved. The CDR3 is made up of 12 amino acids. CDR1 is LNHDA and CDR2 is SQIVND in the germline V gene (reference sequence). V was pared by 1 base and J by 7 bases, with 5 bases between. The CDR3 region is CASSIAGNEQFF. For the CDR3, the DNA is TGTGCCAGTAGTATAGCCGGGAATGAGCAGTTCTTC. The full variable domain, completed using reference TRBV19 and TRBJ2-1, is DGGITQSPKYLFRKEGQNVTLSCEQNLNHDAMYWYRQDPGQGLRLIYYSQIVNDFQKGDIAEGYSVSREKKESFPLTVTSAQKNPTAFYLCASSIAGNEQFFGPGTRLTVL.

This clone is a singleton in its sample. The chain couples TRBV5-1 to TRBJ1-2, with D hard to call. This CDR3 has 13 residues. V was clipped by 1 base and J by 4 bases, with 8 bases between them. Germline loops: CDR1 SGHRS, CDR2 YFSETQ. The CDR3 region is CASSLNEIYGYTF. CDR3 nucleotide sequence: TGCGCCAGCAGCTTGAACGAGATCTATGGCTACACCTTC. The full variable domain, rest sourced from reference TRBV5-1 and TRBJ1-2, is KAGVTQTPRYLIKTRGQQVTLSCSPISGHRSVSWYQQTPGQGLQFLFEYFSETQRNKGNFPGRFSGRQFSNSRSEMNVSTLELGDSALYLCASSLNEIYGYTFGSGTRLTVV.

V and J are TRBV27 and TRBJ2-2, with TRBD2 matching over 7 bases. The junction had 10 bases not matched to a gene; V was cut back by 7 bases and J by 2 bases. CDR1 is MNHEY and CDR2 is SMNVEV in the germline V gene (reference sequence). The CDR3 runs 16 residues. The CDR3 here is CASKLGGRSNTGELFF. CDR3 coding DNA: TGTGCCAGCAAGCTGGGGGGGAGGTCCAACACCGGGGAGCTGTTTTTT.

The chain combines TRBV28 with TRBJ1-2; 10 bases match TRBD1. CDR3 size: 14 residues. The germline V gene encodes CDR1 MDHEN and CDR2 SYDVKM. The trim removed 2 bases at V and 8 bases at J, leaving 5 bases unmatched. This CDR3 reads CASSLGTGVRGYTF. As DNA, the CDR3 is TGTGCCAGCAGTTTAGGGACAGGGGTTAGGGGCTACACCTTC.

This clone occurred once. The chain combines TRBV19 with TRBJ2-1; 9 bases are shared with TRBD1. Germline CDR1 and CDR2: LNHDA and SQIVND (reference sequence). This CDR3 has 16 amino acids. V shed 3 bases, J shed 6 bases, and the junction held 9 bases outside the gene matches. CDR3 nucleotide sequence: TGTGCCAGTAGTATCGTAGGGACAGGGTTGGGCAATGAGCAGTTCTTC. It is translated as CASSIVGTGLGNEQFF.

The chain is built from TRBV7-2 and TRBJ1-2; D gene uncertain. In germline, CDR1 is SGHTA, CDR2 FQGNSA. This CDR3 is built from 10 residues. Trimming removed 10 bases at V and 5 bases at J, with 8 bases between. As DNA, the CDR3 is TGTGCCACCTACGGGTATGGCTACACCTTC. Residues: CATYGYGYTF. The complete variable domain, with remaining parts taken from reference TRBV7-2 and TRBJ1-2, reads GAGVSQSPSNKVTEKGKDVELRCDPISGHTALYWYRQSLGQGLEFLIYFQGNSAPDKSGLPSDRFSAERTGGSVSTLTIQRTQQEDSAVYLCATYGYGYTFGSGTRLTVV.

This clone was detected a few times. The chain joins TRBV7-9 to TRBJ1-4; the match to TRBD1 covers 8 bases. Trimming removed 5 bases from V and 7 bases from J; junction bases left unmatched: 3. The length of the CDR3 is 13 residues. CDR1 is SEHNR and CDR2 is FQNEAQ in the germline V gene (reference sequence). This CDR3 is CASSLGQGEKLFF. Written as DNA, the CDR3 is TGTGCCAGCAGCCTCGGACAGGGTGAAAAACTGTTTTTT.

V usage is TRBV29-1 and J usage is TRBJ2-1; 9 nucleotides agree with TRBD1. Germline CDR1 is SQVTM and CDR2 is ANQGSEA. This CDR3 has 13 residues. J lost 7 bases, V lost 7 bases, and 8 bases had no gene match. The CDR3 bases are TGCAGCGGAGGACAGGGGATCGTAAATGAGCAGTTCTTC. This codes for CSGGQGIVNEQFF.

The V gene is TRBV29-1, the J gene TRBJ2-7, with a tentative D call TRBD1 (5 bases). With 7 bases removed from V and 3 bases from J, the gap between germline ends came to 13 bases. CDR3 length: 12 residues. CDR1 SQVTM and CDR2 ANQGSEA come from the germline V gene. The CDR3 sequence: CSATQGGYEQYF. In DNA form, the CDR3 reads TGCAGCGCCACCCAGGGCGGCTACGAGCAGTACTTC.

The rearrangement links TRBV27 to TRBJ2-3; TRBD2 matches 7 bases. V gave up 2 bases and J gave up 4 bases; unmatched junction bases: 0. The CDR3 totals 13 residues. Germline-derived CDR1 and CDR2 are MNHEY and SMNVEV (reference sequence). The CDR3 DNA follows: TGTGCCAGCAGTTTACGGGGGGCAGATACGCAGTATTTT. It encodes CASSLRGADTQYF.

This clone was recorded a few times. CDR3 sequence: CSVVGTEAQYF. DNA for the CDR3: TGCAGCGTTGTTGGGACTGAGGCCCAGTACTTC. The genes are TRBV29-1 and TRBJ2-5; D is perhaps TRBD2 (6 bases). Germline CDR1 reads SQVTM; CDR2 reads ANQGSEA. V was trimmed by 4 bases and J by 9 bases, leaving 12 bases between them. The CDR3 is 11 amino acids.

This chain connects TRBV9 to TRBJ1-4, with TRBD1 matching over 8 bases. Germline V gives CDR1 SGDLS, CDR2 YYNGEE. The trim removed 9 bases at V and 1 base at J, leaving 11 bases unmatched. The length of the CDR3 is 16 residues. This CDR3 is CATFWARGQTNEKLFF. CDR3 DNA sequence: TGTGCCACCTTTTGGGCCAGGGGGCAAACTAATGAAAAACTGTTTTTT.

The DNA of the CDR3 is TGTGCCAGCAGCCTGGCGGCTAGCGGAAATTGGGGGGATACGCAGTATTTT. Translated, it gives CASSLAASGNWGDTQYF. The chain links TRBV7-2 to TRBJ2-3; 7 nucleotides line up with TRBD2. This CDR3 spans 17 amino acids. Trimming at V came to 5 bases and at J to 6 bases, leaving 17 bases not matched to a gene. Germline CDR1 reads SGHTA; CDR2 reads FQGNSA.

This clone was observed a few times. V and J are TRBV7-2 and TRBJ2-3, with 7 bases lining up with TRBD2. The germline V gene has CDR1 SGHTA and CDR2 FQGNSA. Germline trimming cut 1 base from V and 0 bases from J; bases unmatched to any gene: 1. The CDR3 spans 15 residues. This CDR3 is CASSLVGLSTDTQYF. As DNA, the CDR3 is TGTGCCAGCAGCTTAGTGGGACTAAGCACAGATACGCAGTATTTT.

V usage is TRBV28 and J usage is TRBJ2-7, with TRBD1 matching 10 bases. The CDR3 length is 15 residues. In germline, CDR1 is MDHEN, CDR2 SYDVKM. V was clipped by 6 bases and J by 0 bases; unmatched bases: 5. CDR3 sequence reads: CASRAGQGLSYEQYF. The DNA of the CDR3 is TGTGCCAGCAGAGCGGGACAGGGGCTCTCCTACGAGCAGTACTTC.

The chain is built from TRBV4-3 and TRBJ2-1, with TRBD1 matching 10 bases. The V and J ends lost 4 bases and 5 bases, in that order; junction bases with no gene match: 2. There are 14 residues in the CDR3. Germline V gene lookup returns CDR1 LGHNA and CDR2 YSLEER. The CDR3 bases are TGCGCCAGCAGCCTGGGGACAGGGGACAATGAGCAGTTCTTC. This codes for CASSLGTGDNEQFF.

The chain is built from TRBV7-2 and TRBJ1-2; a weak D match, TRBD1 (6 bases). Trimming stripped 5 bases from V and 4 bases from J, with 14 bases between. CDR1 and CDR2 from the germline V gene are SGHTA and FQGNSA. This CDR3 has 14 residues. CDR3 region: CASSPRGLVYGYTF. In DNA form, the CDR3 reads TGTGCCAGCAGCCCAAGGGGGTTGGTCTATGGCTACACCTTC.

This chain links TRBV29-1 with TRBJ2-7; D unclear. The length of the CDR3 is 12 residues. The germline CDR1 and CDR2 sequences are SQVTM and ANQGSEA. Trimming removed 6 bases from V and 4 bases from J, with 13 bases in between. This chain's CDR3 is CSVAGGPYEQYF. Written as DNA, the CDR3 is TGCAGCGTCGCTGGTGGGCCGTACGAGCAGTACTTC.

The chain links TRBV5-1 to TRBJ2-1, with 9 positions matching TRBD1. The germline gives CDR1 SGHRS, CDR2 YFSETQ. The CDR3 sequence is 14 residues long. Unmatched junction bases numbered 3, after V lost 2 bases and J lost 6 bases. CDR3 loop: CASSLGGQGNEQFF. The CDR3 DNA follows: TGCGCCAGCAGCTTAGGGGGACAGGGCAATGAGCAGTTCTTC.

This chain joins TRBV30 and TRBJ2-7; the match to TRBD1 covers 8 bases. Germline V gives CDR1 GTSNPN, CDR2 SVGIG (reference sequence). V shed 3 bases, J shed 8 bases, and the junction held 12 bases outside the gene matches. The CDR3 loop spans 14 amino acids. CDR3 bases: TGTGCCTGGAGCCCGGGACAGGTCTTCTCTAAGCAGTACTTC. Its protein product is CAWSPGQVFSKQYF.

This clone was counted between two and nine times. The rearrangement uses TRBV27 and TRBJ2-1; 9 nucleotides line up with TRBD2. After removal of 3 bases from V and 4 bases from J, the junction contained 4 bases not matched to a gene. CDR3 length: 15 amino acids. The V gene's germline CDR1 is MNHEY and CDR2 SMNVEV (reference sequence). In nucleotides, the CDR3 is TGTGCCAGCAGTTTGATAGCGGGAGTGTACAATGAGCAGTTCTTC. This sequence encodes CASSLIAGVYNEQFF.

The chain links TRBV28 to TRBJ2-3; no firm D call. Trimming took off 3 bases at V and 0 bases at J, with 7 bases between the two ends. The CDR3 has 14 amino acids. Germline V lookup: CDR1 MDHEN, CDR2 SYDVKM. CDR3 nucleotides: TGTGCCAGCAGTTTTAGGCGGAGCACAGATACGCAGTATTTT. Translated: CASSFRRSTDTQYF.

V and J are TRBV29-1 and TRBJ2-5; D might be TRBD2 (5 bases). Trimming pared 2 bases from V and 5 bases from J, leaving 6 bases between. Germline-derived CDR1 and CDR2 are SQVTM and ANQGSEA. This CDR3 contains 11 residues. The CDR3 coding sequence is TGCAGCGTTGAAACGGGGGAGACCCAGTACTTC. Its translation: CSVETGETQYF.

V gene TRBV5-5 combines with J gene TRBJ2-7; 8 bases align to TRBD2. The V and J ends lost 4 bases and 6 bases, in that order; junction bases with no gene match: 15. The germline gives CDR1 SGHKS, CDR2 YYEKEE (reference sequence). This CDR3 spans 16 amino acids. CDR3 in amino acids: CASSTLYSGISREQYF. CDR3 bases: TGTGCCAGCAGCACCCTCTATAGCGGGATATCCCGCGAGCAGTACTTC.

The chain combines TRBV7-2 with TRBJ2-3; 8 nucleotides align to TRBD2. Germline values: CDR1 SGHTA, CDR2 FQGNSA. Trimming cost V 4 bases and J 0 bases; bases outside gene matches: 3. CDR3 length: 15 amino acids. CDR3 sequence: CASSYSGESTDTQYF. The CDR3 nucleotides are TGTGCCAGCAGCTATAGCGGGGAGAGCACAGATACGCAGTATTTT. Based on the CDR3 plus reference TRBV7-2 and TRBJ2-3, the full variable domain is GAGVSQSPSNKVTEKGKDVELRCDPISGHTALYWYRQSLGQGLEFLIYFQGNSAPDKSGLPSDRFSAERTGGSVSTLTIQRTQQEDSAVYLCASSYSGESTDTQYFGPGTRLTVL.

The CDR3 sequence: CASSLAGEHDEQFF. The CDR3 bases are TGTGCCAGCAGTTTAGCGGGAGAGCACGATGAGCAGTTCTTC. This chain connects TRBV28 to TRBJ2-1; 7 positions match TRBD2. Germline V lookup: CDR1 MDHEN, CDR2 SYDVKM. V lost 2 bases and J lost 8; bases outside the gene matches: 6. This CDR3 region has 14 residues.

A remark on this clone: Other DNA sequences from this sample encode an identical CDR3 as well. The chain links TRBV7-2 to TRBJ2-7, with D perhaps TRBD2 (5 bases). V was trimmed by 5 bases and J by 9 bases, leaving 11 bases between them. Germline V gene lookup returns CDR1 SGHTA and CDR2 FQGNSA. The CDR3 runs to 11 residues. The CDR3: CASSPGELQYF. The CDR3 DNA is TGTGCCAGCAGCCCCGGGGAGCTGCAGTACTTC.